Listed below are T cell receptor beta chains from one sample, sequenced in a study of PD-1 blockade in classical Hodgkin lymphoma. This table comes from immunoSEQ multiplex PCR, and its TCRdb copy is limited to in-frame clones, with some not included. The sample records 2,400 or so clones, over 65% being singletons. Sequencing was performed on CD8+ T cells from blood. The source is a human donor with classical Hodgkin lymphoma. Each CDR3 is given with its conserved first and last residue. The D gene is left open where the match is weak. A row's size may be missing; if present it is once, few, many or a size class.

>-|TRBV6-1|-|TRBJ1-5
TGTGCCAGCAGTGAGGGGGACGGCAATCAGCCCCAGCATTTT
CASSEGDGNQPQHF
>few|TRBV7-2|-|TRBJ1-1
TGTGCCAGCAGCTCCGGACCGACGAACGGGGCTTTCTTT
CASSSGPTNGAFF
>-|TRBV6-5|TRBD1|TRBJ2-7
TGTGCCAGCAGTTACTCGACAGGGAGATCCCTTTACGAGCAGTACTTC
CASSYSTGRSLYEQYF
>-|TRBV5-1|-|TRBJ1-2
TGCGCCAGCAGCCCGGACTTTGCTAACTATGGCTACACCTTC
CASSPDFANYGYTF
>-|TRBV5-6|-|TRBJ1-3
TGTGCCAGCAGCTTGGCCGAAGGGGTTTGGGGAAACACCATATATTTT
CASSLAEGVWGNTIYF
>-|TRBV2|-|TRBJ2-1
TGTGCCAGCAGTGGCGAGGTGGGGGATGAGCAGTTCTTC
CASSGEVGDEQFF
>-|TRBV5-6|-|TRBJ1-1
TGTGCCAGCAGCTTGGGAGCCGGCAAGGAGATGTCGAAGGCTTTCTTT
CASSLGAGKEMSKAFF
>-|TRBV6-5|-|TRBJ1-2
TGTGCCAGCAGTTACTCTGGCCGTAACTATGGCTACACCTTC
CASSYSGRNYGYTF
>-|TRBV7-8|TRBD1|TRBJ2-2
TGTGCCAGCAGCTCTCACAGGGGGTATCCCGGGGAGCTGTTTTTT
CASSSHRGYPGELFF
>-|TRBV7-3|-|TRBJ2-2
TGTGCCAGCAGCTCAGAAGCCCTCTACAACACCGGGGAGCTGTTTTTT
CASSSEALYNTGELFF
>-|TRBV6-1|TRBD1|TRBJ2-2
TGTGCCAGCACCGGACAGGGTGAGACCGGGGAGCTGTTTTTT
CASTGQGETGELFF
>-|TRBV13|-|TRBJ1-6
TGTGCCAGCAGCCCCATGGGGGTAGGGTCACCCCTCCACTTT
CASSPMGVGSPLHF
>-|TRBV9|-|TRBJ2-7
TGTGCCAGCAGCGTAGGGGCGGGTGGGGACTACGAGCAGTACTTC
CASSVGAGGDYEQYF
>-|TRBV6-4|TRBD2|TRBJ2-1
TGTGCCAGCAGTCGACTAGCGGGAGAAAAGGATGAGCAGTTCTTC
CASSRLAGEKDEQFF
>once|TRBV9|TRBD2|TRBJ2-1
TGTGCCAGCAGCCCAGCGGGAGAGATCCATGAGCAGTTCTTC
CASSPAGEIHEQFF
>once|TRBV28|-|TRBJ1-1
TGTGCCAGCAGACGTCGGAGGGTAGGGGGTGAAGCTTTCTTT
CASRRRRVGGEAFF
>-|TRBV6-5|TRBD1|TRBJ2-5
TGTGCCAGCAGTCCCGGGACAGGGGGCACGGAGACCCAGTACTTC
CASSPGTGGTETQYF
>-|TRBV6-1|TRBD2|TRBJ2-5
TGTGCCAGCAGTGAGGCCCCGGGACTTCGCGGGGGAGAGACCCAGTACTTC
CASSEAPGLRGGETQYF
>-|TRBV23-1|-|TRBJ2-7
TGCGCCAGCAGTCAATATCACTGGGACGCGGTGGGCGAGCAGTACTTC
CASSQYHWDAVGEQYF
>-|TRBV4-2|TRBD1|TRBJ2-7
TGTGCCAGCAGCCAAGATGAGGGACAGGGTTCCTACGAGCAGTACTTC
CASSQDEGQGSYEQYF
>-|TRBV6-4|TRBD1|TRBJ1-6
TGTGCCAGCAGCCTTACAGGGGAAGGCTCACCCCTCCACTTT
CASSLTGEGSPLHF
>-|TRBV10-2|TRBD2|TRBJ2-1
TGCGCCAGCAGCCCGCGGCTAGCGGGGAAGGATGAGCAGTTCTTC
CASSPRLAGKDEQFF
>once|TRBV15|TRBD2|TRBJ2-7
TGTGCCACCAGCCTAGCGGGGCGCTACGAGCAGTACTTC
CATSLAGRYEQYF
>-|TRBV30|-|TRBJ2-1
TGTGCCTGGAGTTCCCACCTCGATGAGCAGTTCTTC
CAWSSHLDEQFF
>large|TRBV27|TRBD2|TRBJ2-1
TGTGCCAGCAGTCTAACGGGGGGGCGGGAGCAGTTCTTC
CASSLTGGREQFF
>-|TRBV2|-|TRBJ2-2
TGTGCCAGCAGGATCCCCGGGGAGCTGTTTTTT
CASRIPGELFF
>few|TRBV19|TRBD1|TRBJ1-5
TGTGCCAGTAGTATAGGGACAGGGACAGGACAGCCCCAGCATTTT
CASSIGTGTGQPQHF
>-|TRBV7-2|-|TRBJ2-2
TGTGCCAGCAGCTTAGTAGGGGGGACGAACACCGGGGAGCTGTTTTTT
CASSLVGGTNTGELFF
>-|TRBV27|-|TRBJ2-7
TGTGCCAGCAGTTTAGGGACCGCCTACGAGCAGTACTTC
CASSLGTAYEQYF
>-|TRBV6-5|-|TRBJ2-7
TGTGCCAGCAGTACCCGGGGGACCTACGAGCAGTACTTC
CASSTRGTYEQYF
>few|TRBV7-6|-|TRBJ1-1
TGTGCCAGCAGCTTAGATGGGGTGAGGGACACTGAAGCTTTCTTT
CASSLDGVRDTEAFF
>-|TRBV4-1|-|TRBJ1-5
TGCGCCAGCAGCCAGGGCAACCAGCCCCAGCATTTT
CASSQGNQPQHF
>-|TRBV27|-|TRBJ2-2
TGTGCCAGCAGCCCGAGAAGAACGAACACCGGGGAGCTGTTTTTT
CASSPRRTNTGELFF
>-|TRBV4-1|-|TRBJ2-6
TGCGCCAGCAGCCAAGATCCAGGATACCTCTCTGGGGCCAACGTCCTGACTTTC
CASSQDPGYLSGANVLTF
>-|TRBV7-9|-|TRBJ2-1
TGTGCCAGCAGCTTGGGCTTATCCTACAATGAGCAGTTCTTC
CASSLGLSYNEQFF
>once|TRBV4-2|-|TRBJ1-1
TGTGCCAGCAGCCAAGATTGGGCAGACAGGAACACTGAAGCTTTCTTT
CASSQDWADRNTEAFF
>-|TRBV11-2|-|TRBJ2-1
TGTGCCAGCAGCTCCCCGCGGCGAGCCTACAATGAGCAGTTCTTC
CASSSPRRAYNEQFF
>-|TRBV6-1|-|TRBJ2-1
TGTGCCAGCAGTGAGGAAGTACACAATGAGCAGTTCTTC
CASSEEVHNEQFF
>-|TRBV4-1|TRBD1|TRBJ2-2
TGCGCCAGCAGCCAAGATAGGGGACAGGGGAACACCGGGGAGCTGTTTTTT
CASSQDRGQGNTGELFF
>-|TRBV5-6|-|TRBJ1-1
TGTGCCAGCAGCTGGGACAACATGAACACTGAAGCTTTCTTT
CASSWDNMNTEAFF
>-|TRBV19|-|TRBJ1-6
TGTGCCAGTTCTCGGGATCTCCCATATAATTCACCCCTCCACTTT
CASSRDLPYNSPLHF
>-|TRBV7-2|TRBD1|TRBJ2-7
TGTGCCAGCAGCTCCGGACAGGGGACTGCGTCCTACGAGCAGTACTTC
CASSSGQGTASYEQYF